These 20 T cell receptor beta chains share one sample of origin, sequenced in a study of blood T cells in healthy people across ages. The authors ran a second PCR of 7 to 11 cycles using a sample-barcoded 5' primer and a J-beta primer mix. TCRdb used MiXCR to reprocess the 5' RACE reads, holding one entry per CDR3 protein. This table has 550,000 to 750,000 distinct CDR3 sequences, around 20% appearing once. Sequencing input: blood. Every receptor here comes from a man between 70 and 80 years old in good health.

The V call is TRBV7-9, the J call TRBJ2-7; TRBD2 agrees at 9 bases. After removal of 5 bases from V and 1 base from J, the junction contained 18 bases not matched to a gene. CDR1 is SEHNR and CDR2 is FQNEAQ in the germline V gene (reference sequence). This CDR3 has 19 amino acids. CDR3 sequence: CASSPNPRGRGRVSYEQYF. CDR3 DNA sequence: TGTGCCAGCAGCCCTAATCCACGCGGTCGCGGGAGGGTATCCTACGAGCAGTACTTC. Variable domain in full (rest from reference TRBV7-9 and TRBJ2-7): DTGVSQNPRHKITKRGQNVTFRCDPISEHNRLYWYRQTLGQGPEFLTYFQNEAQLEKSRLLSDRFSAERPKGSFSTLEIQRTEQGDSAMYLCASSPNPRGRGRVSYEQYFGPGTRLTVT.

This clonotype occurred a few times. The chain joins TRBV20-1 to TRBJ2-1, with D possibly called TRBD1 or TRBD2 (5 bases each). Germline loops: CDR1 DFQATT, CDR2 SNEGSKA (reference sequence). CDR3 length: 16 residues. Trimming removed 4 bases at V and 4 bases at J, with 20 bases between. CDR3 amino acids: CSAKAGGANEYNEQFF. The CDR3 DNA sequence: TGCAGTGCTAAAGCTGGGGGAGCAAACGAATACAATGAGCAGTTCTTC.

In DNA, the CDR3 is TGTGCCGCCTCGGGACATATCTCTGGGGCCAACGTCCTGACTTTC. This encodes CAASGHISGANVLTF. The rearrangement uses TRBV10-3 and TRBJ2-6; D may be TRBD1 (6 bases). V was pared by 11 bases and J by 0 bases, with 14 bases between. CDR3 length equals 15 residues. CDR1 and CDR2 from the germline V gene are ENHRY and SYGVKD.

This clonotype has a handful of counts. V usage is TRBV14 and J usage is TRBJ2-2; TRBD2 aligns across 7 bases. The CDR3 has 15 amino acids. Germline V gives CDR1 SGHDN, CDR2 FVKESK. Germline trimming cut 4 bases from V and 1 base from J; bases unmatched to any gene: 3. The CDR3 protein is CASSPGTKNTGELFF. The DNA of the CDR3 is TGTGCCAGCAGCCCGGGGACTAAGAACACCGGGGAGCTGTTTTTT.

This clonotype was detected many times. The V and J genes are TRBV18 and TRBJ1-5, with a tentative D call TRBD1 (5 bases). Germline V gene sequence: CDR1 KGHSH, CDR2 LQKENI. Trimming shortened V by 2 bases and J by 1 base, and 12 bases separated the two germline ends. This CDR3 has 16 residues. Here the CDR3 reads CASSPESGGSNQPQHF. The CDR3 DNA follows: TGTGCCAGCTCACCAGAGTCGGGGGGGAGCAATCAGCCCCAGCATTTT.

This clonotype was detected a few times. This sequence joins TRBV12-3 or TRBV12-4 and TRBJ1-2, with a possible D match to TRBD1 (6 bases). This CDR3 region has 12 residues. Trimming stripped 1 base from V and 10 bases from J, with 10 bases between. The CDR3 DNA follows: TGTGCCAGCAGTTTAGACAGGGTTGCCTACACCTTC. Its translation is CASSLDRVAYTF.

In the case of this clonotype: At one of its ends the junction is not consistent with the germline gene, which may arise from a read error. This sequence joins TRBV18 and TRBJ2-5; a possible D gene is TRBD1 (5 bases). Germline CDR1 reads KGHSH; CDR2 reads LQKENI. The CDR3 length is 14 residues. The CDR3 loop is CASSPTDLQETQYF. For the CDR3, the DNA is TGTGCCAGCTCACCGACAGACCTCCAAGAGACCCAGTATTTC.

The chain uses TRBV11-2 and TRBJ2-5, with a tentative D call TRBD1 (7 bases). Germline V CDR1 and CDR2: SGHAT, FQNNGV. The CDR3 has 13 amino acids. Trimming took off 2 bases at V and 9 bases at J, with 13 bases between the two ends. This CDR3 reads CASSLIIRGAQYF. The CDR3 DNA sequence: TGTGCCAGCAGCTTAATTATCAGGGGGGCCCAGTACTTC.

This clonotype has just a few counts. The chain has TRBV11-3 and TRBJ2-5; the match to TRBD2 covers 12 bases. The J call may be wrong; the DNA end is better matched by TRBJ2-1. The germline V gene encodes CDR1 SGHNT and CDR2 YENEEA. CDR3 length: 16 residues. CDR3 residues: CASSSPGLAGYNEQFF. CDR3 in DNA: TGTGCCAGCAGCTCACCAGGACTAGCGGGATACAATGAGCAGTTCTTC.

This clonotype was seen only a few times. The chain has TRBV20-1 and TRBJ1-1; possible D gene TRBD1, 5 bases. The V end was cut by 4 bases, the J end by 4 bases, with 10 bases between. This CDR3 region has 12 residues. Germline loops: CDR1 DFQATT, CDR2 SNEGSKA (reference sequence). DNA for the CDR3: TGCAGTGCTAAGGGAAGGGGCACTGAAGCTTTCTTT. Encoded protein: CSAKGRGTEAFF.

The chain combines TRBV7-3 with TRBJ2-7; TRBD2 matches 13 bases. Germline V CDR1 and CDR2: SGHTA, FQGTGA. The CDR3 is 18 amino acids. V dropped 4 bases and J dropped 2; count of bases not matched to a gene: 11. CDR3 nucleotides: TGTGCCAGCAGCTGTCAACTAGCGGGAGGGCCCTGGACCTACGAGCAGTACTTC. Amino acids: CASSCQLAGGPWTYEQYF. Full variable domain (remainder filled in from reference TRBV7-3 and TRBJ2-7): GAGVSQTPSNKVTEKGKYVELRCDPISGHTALYWYRQSLGQGPEFLIYFQGTGAADDSGLPNDRFFAVRPEGSVSTLKIQRTERGDSAVYLCASSCQLAGGPWTYEQYFGPGTRLTVT.

A remark on this clonotype: One end of the junction fails to match germline, which may point to a read error. Here the CDR3 reads CASSAPGDYQEAQYF. As DNA, the CDR3 is TGTGCCAGCAGCGCCCCCGGGGACTATCAAGAGGCCCAGTACTTC. V usage is TRBV7-9 and J usage is TRBJ2-5; 7 nucleotides match TRBD2. CDR3 size: 15 residues. Looked up from germline, CDR1 is SEHNR and CDR2 is FQNEAQ (reference sequence). The full variable domain, its missing parts supplied by reference TRBV7-9 and TRBJ2-5, is DTGVSQNPRHKITKRGQNVTFRCDPISEHNRLYWYRQTLGQGPEFLTYFQNEAQLEKSRLLSDRFSAERPKGSFSTLEIQRTEQGDSAMYLCASSAPGDYQEAQYFGPGTRLLVL.

V and J are TRBV7-9 and TRBJ1-2, with D unresolved. Per the germline V gene, CDR1 is SEHNR and CDR2 is FQNEAQ (reference sequence). This CDR3 is built from 15 residues. V lost 1 base and J lost 8, with 17 bases in between. CDR3 coding DNA: TGTGCCAGCAGCTTAGGAACATCTATCCTATGGGGCTACACCTTC. Residues: CASSLGTSILWGYTF. The full variable domain, completed using reference TRBV7-9 and TRBJ1-2, is DTGVSQNPRHKITKRGQNVTFRCDPISEHNRLYWYRQTLGQGPEFLTYFQNEAQLEKSRLLSDRFSAERPKGSFSTLEIQRTEQGDSAMYLCASSLGTSILWGYTFGSGTRLTVV.

The chain couples TRBV2 to TRBJ2-5, with D unclear. The DNA end is a closer match to TRBJ2-7, so the J assignment may be wrong. Germline CDR1 reads SNHLY; CDR2 reads FYNNEI. This CDR3 is 11 amino acids long. The CDR3, as DNA: TGTGCCAGCAAAGGGTTCTACGAGCAGTACTTC. Its protein product is CASKGFYEQYF.

The chain employs TRBV14 and TRBJ2-5; TRBD1 matches at 8 bases. The end of the DNA aligns better with TRBJ2-7, so the J call may be wrong. The CDR3 runs 15 residues. Germline V gene data show CDR1 as SGHDN and CDR2 as FVKESK. CDR3: CASSQFRTGPYEQYF. In nucleotides, the CDR3 is TGTGCCAGCAGCCAATTCAGGACAGGGCCCTACGAGCAGTACTTC.

The chain combines TRBV7-6 with TRBJ1-2; no clear D gene. V dropped 0 bases and J dropped 0 bases, with 11 bases sitting between them. The germline gives CDR1 SGHVS, CDR2 FNYEAQ. The CDR3 covers 16 residues. The chain's CDR3 is CASSLAGRFTNYGYTF. CDR3 DNA: TGTGCCAGCAGCTTAGCTGGGAGGTTTACTAACTATGGCTACACCTTC.

Remarks on this clonotype: At one boundary the junction diverges from the germline segment, which might be a read error. The gene calls are TRBV20-1 and TRBJ2-5; TRBD2 aligns across 7 bases. The CDR3 has 14 amino acids. Germline lookup yields CDR1 DFQATT and CDR2 SNEGSKA (reference sequence). CDR3 sequence: CSARVAGAFETQYF. The CDR3 DNA is TGCAGTGCGAGAGTCGCGGGAGCGTTCGAGACCCAGTACTTC.

V and J are TRBV7-2 and TRBJ2-5; D is perhaps TRBD1 (6 bases). V was trimmed by 1 base and J by 0 bases, leaving 12 bases between them. Germline-derived CDR1 and CDR2 are SGHTA and FQGNSA. The CDR3 has 16 amino acids. CDR3 region: CASSLGRGTHQETQYF. The DNA of the CDR3 is TGTGCCAGCAGCTTAGGGAGAGGGACACACCAAGAGACCCAGTACTTC.

This clonotype was seen more than once but under ten times. The junction shows a germline mismatch at one end, possibly a read error. In DNA form, the CDR3 reads TGTGCTAGCAGCTTCCAACTGAACACTGAAGCTTTCTTT. Translation: CASSFQLNTEAFF. The chain joins TRBV7-7 to TRBJ1-1; no clear D gene. CDR1 and CDR2 (germline): SSHAT, FNYEAQ (reference sequence). The CDR3 spans 13 residues. The variable domain in full, completed from reference TRBV7-7 and TRBJ1-1, reads GAGVSQSPRYKVTKRGQDVTLRCDPISSHATLYWYQQALGQGPEFLTYFNYEAQPDKSGLPSDRFSAERPEGSISTLTIQRTEQRDSAMYRCASSFQLNTEAFFGQGTRLTVV.

This sequence joins TRBV6-2 or TRBV6-3 and TRBJ2-3; D may be TRBD2 (5 bases). Between the trimmed V and J ends, which lost 9 bases and 0 bases, there was a span of 13 bases. The CDR3 totals 14 residues. The germline V gene has CDR1 MNHEY and CDR2 SVGEGT. CDR3 sequence: CASGRGTSTDTQYF. Written as DNA, the CDR3 is TGTGCCAGTGGGAGAGGAACTAGCACAGATACGCAGTATTTT.